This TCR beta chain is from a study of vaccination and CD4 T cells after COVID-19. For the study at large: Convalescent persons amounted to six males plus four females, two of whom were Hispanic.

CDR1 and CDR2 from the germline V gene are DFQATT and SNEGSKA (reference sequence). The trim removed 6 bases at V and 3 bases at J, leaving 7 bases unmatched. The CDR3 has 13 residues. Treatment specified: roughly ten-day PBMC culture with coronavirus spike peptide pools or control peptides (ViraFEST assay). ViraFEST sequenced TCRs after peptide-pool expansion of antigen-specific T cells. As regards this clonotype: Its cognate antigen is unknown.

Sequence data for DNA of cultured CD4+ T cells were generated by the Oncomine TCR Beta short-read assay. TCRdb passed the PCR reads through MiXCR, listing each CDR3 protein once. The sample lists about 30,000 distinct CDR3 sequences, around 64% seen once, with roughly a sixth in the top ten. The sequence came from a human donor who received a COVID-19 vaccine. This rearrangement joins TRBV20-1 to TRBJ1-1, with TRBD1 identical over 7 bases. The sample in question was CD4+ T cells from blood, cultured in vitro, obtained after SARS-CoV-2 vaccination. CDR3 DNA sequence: TGCAGTGCCTCTACAGGGGTATACACTGAAGCTTTCTTT. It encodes CSASTGVYTEAFF.